This T cell receptor (beta chain) was sequenced during a study of cytomegalovirus exposure and HLA in healthy donors. As for the study in general: Some 85 million unique TCRs, all from HLA-typed donors, were included in an early release of the data. Overall study results and limits: Per a prior analysis, the majority of TCR beta V segments were productive roughly 87% or roughly 30% of the time. Later work found most CMV-associated TCR beta chains apparently HLA-restricted.

Donors consisted of healthy bone marrow donors. The PCR ran on 60 Vbeta and 13 Jbeta primers. Only in-frame clones appear in the TCRdb table, and some are missing; sequencing was by immunoSEQ multiplex PCR. The sample consists of 150,000 to 180,000 clones, approximately 72% of them appearing once. Regarding this clone: Its specificity is not known.

The CDR3 has 13 amino acids. CDR1 and CDR2 (germline): LNHDA, SQIVND (reference sequence). Trimming cost V 7 bases and J 4 bases, with 13 bases left between them. This TCR came from a man aged 18 to 30 in good health and CMV-seronegative. The sequenced sample consisted of PBMCs. The V call is TRBV19, the J call TRBJ1-2, with D unclear. The CDR3 nucleotides are TGTGCCAGTAAGTCGGGCGGGAGCTATGGCTACACCTTC. Its translation is CASKSGGSYGYTF.